The next 9 T cell receptor beta chains were all read from a single sample in a study of blood T cell repertoires in COVID-19. The method was immunoSEQ multiplex PCR; TCRdb's version includes in-frame clones alone and lacks a portion of them. The repertoire includes about 180,000 clones, about 87% of them detected once, and about 1.4% sits in the top ten. Sequencing was done on a sample of peripheral blood. All receptors come from a woman between 45 and 65 years old with acute or convalescent COVID-19.

This sequence joins TRBV5-1 and TRBJ1-1, with TRBD1 as a possible D gene (5 bases). This CDR3 is built from 12 residues. From germline, CDR1 is SGHRS and CDR2 YFSETQ. The ends were cut back, 3 bases at V and 8 bases at J, with 11 bases in the middle. DNA for the CDR3: TGCGCCAGCAGCTCCCAGGGCTGGGAAGCTTTCTTT. Translating gives CASSSQGWEAFF.

The chain recombines TRBV18 with TRBJ1-3; 7 bases map to TRBD1. The J segment lost 0 bases and the V segment lost 5 bases, leaving 1 base of the junction unmatched. The germline V gene has CDR1 KGHSH and CDR2 LQKENI. This CDR3 is 14 amino acids long. CDR3 bases: TGTGCCAGCTCAGGGACAGTCTCTGGAAACACCATATATTTT. Residues: CASSGTVSGNTIYF.

The V call is TRBV7-2, the J call TRBJ2-5; no firm D call. Trimming took 4 bases from V and 4 from J, leaving 10 bases between them. The CDR3 consists of 13 residues. Germline CDR1 SGHTA, CDR2 FQGNSA. The DNA for the CDR3 is TGTGCCAGCAGCTCTGGGCTGGGAGAGACCCAGTACTTC. Residues: CASSSGLGETQYF.

This clone appeared a few times. The J gene is TRBJ2-1, the V gene TRBV19, with TRBD2 as a possible D gene (6 bases). Germline V gives CDR1 LNHDA, CDR2 SQIVND (reference sequence). V lost 4 bases and J lost 3, with 13 bases in between. This CDR3 has 15 amino acids. The CDR3 DNA reads TGTGCCAGTAGTAATGGGGGAGGTTTCTACAATGAGCAGTTCTTC. Translated, it gives CASSNGGGFYNEQFF.

The CDR3 protein is CASTPGQGTTEAFF. CDR3 bases: TGTGCCAGCACTCCGGGACAGGGGACAACTGAAGCTTTCTTT. The rearrangement links TRBV6-5 to TRBJ1-1; 10 bases line up with TRBD1. Per germline, CDR1 MNHEY and CDR2 SVGAGI. The V and J ends lost 7 bases and 5 bases, in that order; junction bases with no gene match: 7. This CDR3 spans 14 amino acids.

The sample holds one count of this clone. This CDR3 is CAISAIDAGQSTDTQYF. DNA for the CDR3: TGTGCCATCAGTGCAATTGACGCCGGACAGAGCACAGATACGCAGTATTTT. The V call is TRBV10-3, the J call TRBJ2-3; TRBD1 might be the D (6 bases). The germline V gene encodes CDR1 ENHRY and CDR2 SYGVKD. The length of the CDR3 is 17 residues. The V gene lost 4 bases and the J gene lost 0 bases, with 17 bases spanning the gap.

This rearrangement joins TRBV16 to TRBJ1-4; weak D call: TRBD1 (5 bases). Trimming removed 2 bases at V and 3 bases at J, with 10 bases between. This CDR3 spans 15 amino acids. CDR1 KGHSY and CDR2 FQNENV come from the germline V gene. CDR3 in DNA: TGTGCCAGCAGCCAAGAAGGGGTACCTAATGAAAAACTGTTTTTT. It translates to CASSQEGVPNEKLFF.

This clone was counted a single time. This chain connects TRBV6-4 to TRBJ2-1; D possibly corresponds to TRBD1 (5 bases). This CDR3 contains 12 residues. From germline, CDR1 is MRHNA and CDR2 SNTAGT. Trimming shortened V by 0 bases and J by 8 bases, and 5 bases separated the two germline ends. The CDR3 nucleotides read TGTGCCAGCAGTGACTCAGGGGATGAGCAGTTCTTC. It translates to CASSDSGDEQFF.

V is TRBV11-2 and J is TRBJ1-3; 7 nucleotides align to TRBD1. Per the germline V gene, CDR1 is SGHAT and CDR2 is FQNNGV. J was trimmed by 6 bases and V by 4 bases; bases with no gene match: 3. The CDR3 loop spans 13 amino acids. CDR3 sequence: CASSSTGVNTIYF. As DNA, the CDR3 is TGTGCCAGCAGCTCTACAGGGGTAAACACCATATATTTT.